This T cell receptor (beta chain) was recorded in a study of blood T cell repertoires in COVID-19. Study-wide background: COVID-19 samples from acute and convalescent phases originated in the United States, Italy and Spain.

The V end was cut by 9 bases, the J end by 7 bases, with 15 bases between. CDR3 length: 13 amino acids. In germline, CDR1 is KGHDR, CDR2 SFDVKD. The assay was immunoSEQ multiplex PCR, and TCRdb's table has in-frame clones only and misses some. The sample carries roughly 500,000 clones, 70% to 90% recorded once. The TCR originated in a woman aged 60-75 years who had recovered from COVID-19. The genes are TRBV24-1 and TRBJ2-4; D is ambiguous. Sequenced input: PBMCs or T cells enriched from blood (not recorded which). In DNA, the CDR3 is TGTGCCACCCTATCCGATTTCACCAACATTCAGTACTTC. Protein sequence: CATLSDFTNIQYF.